This is a list of T cell receptor beta chains from one sample in a study of tumor-infiltrating lymphocytes in glioblastoma multiforme. TCRdb independently ran MiXCR on the multiplex PCR reads; one entry per CDR3 protein. The sample yields approximately 15,000 distinct CDR3 sequences, about 69% seen once. Sequenced input: brain tumor tissue. These receptors all stem from a male donor with glioblastoma. The CDR3 runs from the conserved cysteine through the conserved F or W. D genes are given only for firm matches. Size is stated for part of the rows, as once, few or many counts, or as a class when the clone is expanded.

CDR3 length	D gene	clone size	V gene	J gene	CDR3 DNA	CDR3 protein
20	TRBD2	large	TRBV11-2	TRBJ2-2	TGTGCCAGCACCCCCTCATTCGGCCAAGGGCTAGCGGTAAACACCGGGGAGCTGTTTTTT	CASTPSFGQGLAVNTGELFF
15	-	-	TRBV9	TRBJ2-7	TGTGCCAGCAGCGTACGCGGAGAATTCTCCTACGAGCAGTACTTC	CASSVRGEFSYEQYF
12	TRBD2	-	TRBV29-1	TRBJ2-7	TGCAGCGTTGTTAGCGGGAGATACGAGCAGTACTTC	CSVVSGRYEQYF
15	TRBD2	-	TRBV11-2	TRBJ2-3	TGTGCCAGCAGCTCTCTAGCGGGAGGTGCAGATACGCAGTATTTT	CASSSLAGGADTQYF
12	-	-	TRBV20-1	TRBJ1-1	TGCAGTGCACGCATTAAAGACACTGAAGCTTTCTTT	CSARIKDTEAFF
12	-	-	TRBV10-3	TRBJ2-7	TGTGCCATCAGTGAGTGGGGACGTGAGCAGTACTTC	CAISEWGREQYF
15	TRBD1	few	TRBV6-2/TRBV6-3	TRBJ1-1	TGTGCCAGCACTTGGACAGGGGGGTTGAACACTGAAGCTTTCTTT	CASTWTGGLNTEAFF
14	TRBD2	once	TRBV20-1	TRBJ2-7	TGCAGTGCTAGTCCGGTAGCGGGAGTCAGTGAGCAGTACTTC	CSASPVAGVSEQYF
20	TRBD2	-	TRBV11-3	TRBJ2-1	TGTGCCAGCAGCCCGGGCTTAGGCTCCGGTGCTAGCGGGAGGAAGAATGAGCAGTTTTTC	CASSPGLGSGASGRKNEQFF
15	TRBD2	-	TRBV6-1	TRBJ2-1	TGTGCCAGTAGACTTACTAGCGGGAGTCCAAATGAGCATTTCTTC	CASRLTSGSPNEHFF
12	-	many	TRBV20-1	TRBJ2-1	TGCAGTGCTAATCTGCAGGGCCATGAGCAGTTCTTC	CSANLQGHEQFF
12	-	-	TRBV11-2	TRBJ2-2	TGTGCCAGCAGCTCAAACACCGGGGAGCTGTTTTTT	CASSSNTGELFF
16	TRBD2	-	TRBV11-2	TRBJ2-1	TGTGCCAGCAACCCGGGACTAGCGGGGGGGTTACGGGAGCAGTTCTTC	CASNPGLAGGLREQFF
11	-	-	TRBV28	TRBJ2-1	TGTGCCATCGGAACTCTGGGTGAGCAGTTCTTC	CAIGTLGEQFF
13	-	-	TRBV7-3	TRBJ2-3	TGTGCCAGCGGCCTATCCTGCACAGATACGCAGTATTTT	CASGLSCTDTQYF
16	-	-	TRBV4-1	TRBJ1-2	TGCGCCAGCAGCCAAGGTCGATGCAGGGGAAACTACGGCTACACCTTC	CASSQGRCRGNYGYTF
15	TRBD1	-	TRBV11-2	TRBJ1-1	TGTGCCAGCAGCTCAGATCCTGACAGGGTCACTGAAGCTTTCTTT	CASSSDPDRVTEAFF
15	TRBD1	-	TRBV20-1	TRBJ2-7	TGCAGTGCTAGAGATATATCGGGACAGGGCTCTAAGCAGTACTTC	CSARDISGQGSKQYF
17	TRBD2	-	TRBV7-3	TRBJ2-1	TGTGTCAGCGGCTTAGGCGGGGGGGGCGGGGCGAACAATGAGCAGTTCTTC	CVSGLGGGGGANNEQFF
16	TRBD1	-	TRBV6-6	TRBJ2-6	TGTGCCAGCAATAAGGGGGCCTACTCTGGGACCAACGTCCTGACTTTC	CASNKGAYSGTNVLTF
15	-	-	TRBV11-2	TRBJ1-2	TGTGCCAGCAGCTTAGGAATCCTGGGAAGCTATGGCTACACCTTC	CASSLGILGSYGYTF
15	TRBD1	-	TRBV6-5	TRBJ1-6	TGTGCCAGCAGAGGCGGACAGGGGTTTAATTCACCCCTCCACTTT	CASRGGQGFNSPLHF
17	TRBD1	-	TRBV12-3/TRBV12-4	TRBJ2-3	TGTGCCAGCAGTTTATTGCCCGGGACAGTTAGCACGGATACCCAGTATTTT	CASSLLPGTVSTDTQYF
19	-	-	TRBV20-1	TRBJ2-4	TGCAGTGCTAGAGACCCGGGCAGGGGGGTTCGGAAAGCCAGAAACATTCAGTACTTC	CSARDPGRGVRKARNIQYF
13	-	-	TRBV11-3	TRBJ2-1	TGTGCTAGCGGCTTAGTTGACGGCAATGAGCAGCTCTTC	CASGLVDGNEQLF
13	-	few	TRBV11-2	TRBJ2-7	TGTGCCAGCATGAAAATTCGGGGGGCCGAGCAGTACTTC	CASMKIRGAEQYF
13	-	-	TRBV11-2	TRBJ1-4	TGTGCCAGCAGCCTCAACCAGAATGAAAAACTGTTTTTT	CASSLNQNEKLFF
12	-	-	TRBV29-1	TRBJ1-1	TGCAGCGGCTCCAGCCGAAACACTGAAGCTTTCTTT	CSGSSRNTEAFF
12	TRBD1	few	TRBV11-1	TRBJ2-7	TGTGCCAGCAGCGGACAGGAGTGTGAGCAGTACTTC	CASSGQECEQYF
14	-	-	TRBV12-3/TRBV12-4	TRBJ1-1	TGTGCCAGCAGTGTTTTGAGGGTCGGCGCTGAAGCTTTCTTT	CASSVLRVGAEAFF
13	-	-	TRBV11-1	TRBJ2-2	TGTGCCAGCAGCTTATCGAGGTTCGGGGAGCTGTTTTTT	CASSLSRFGELFF
20	TRBD2	-	TRBV11-3	TRBJ2-1	TGTGCCAGCAGCCCGGGCTTAGGCTCCGCTGCTAGCGGTAGGAACAATGAGCAGTTCTTC	CASSPGLGSAASGRNNEQFF
15	-	medium-sized	TRBV6-1	TRBJ2-1	TGTGCCAGCAGTGAATCCCCTCAGGGAATAGGAGAGCAGTTCTTC	CASSESPQGIGEQFF
20	TRBD2	-	TRBV20-1	TRBJ2-3	TGCAGTGCTAGTCGCACGGGACTAGTGGGAGGGCCGAGTAGCACAGATACGCAGTATTTT	CSASRTGLVGGPSSTDTQYF
14	TRBD1	once	TRBV12-3/TRBV12-4	TRBJ1-5	TGTGCCAGCAGTAGCTCGGGACAGGGCACGACCCAGCATTTT	CASSSSGQGTTQHF
12	-	-	TRBV4-1	TRBJ1-1	TGCGCCAGCCAAGAGATTTCGGCTGAAGCTTTCTTT	CASQEISAEAFF
17	TRBD2	-	TRBV4-2	TRBJ2-3	TGTGCCAGCAGCAAAGAGTGGGCTAGCGGGACCACAGATACGCAGTATTTT	CASSKEWASGTTDTQYF
13	-	-	TRBV11-3	TRBJ2-3	TGTGCCAGCAGCCTCAGGTTCCCAGATACGCAGTATTTT	CASSLRFPDTQYF
14	TRBD1	-	TRBV11-2	TRBJ2-5	TGTGCCAGCAGCTCAGGACAGGGGAAGGAGACCCAGTACTTC	CASSSGQGKETQYF
15	-	once	TRBV20-1	TRBJ1-6	TGCAGTACTAAAAACAGGGCGGGATATAATTCACCCCTCCACTTT	CSTKNRAGYNSPLHF
18	TRBD1	-	TRBV4-1	TRBJ2-5	TGCGCCAGCAGCCACACGTTGGGGATAGTAGGGGGCCGTGAGACCCAGTACTTC	CASSHTLGIVGGRETQYF
16	-	-	TRBV5-1	TRBJ2-2	TGCGCTAGCAGCCCCTTAGGGGTAGGCGTTAACGGGGAGCTGTTTTTT	CASSPLGVGVNGELFF
15	-	-	TRBV11-2	TRBJ2-5	TGTGCCAGCAGCCCAGCCGCCCAGAAGAGGGTAACCCAGTACTTC	CASSPAAQKRVTQYF
16	-	-	TRBV11-2	TRBJ1-1	TGTGCCAGCAGGGCTATTCTAGGGGTTGGGAACACTGAAGCTTTCTTT	CASRAILGVGNTEAFF
15	TRBD1	-	TRBV5-1	TRBJ1-4	TGCGCCTGCAGCCCCGGGACAGGGTTACGAGAGAAACTGTTTTTT	CACSPGTGLREKLFF
16	-	-	TRBV4-1	TRBJ2-7	TGCGCCAACAGCCAAGTTGCGGTTAAAGGGGAGTACGAGCAGTACTTC	CANSQVAVKGEYEQYF
16	TRBD2	-	TRBV10-1	TRBJ2-2	TGCGTCAGCAGTGGAATGGCTAGTGGGAGGGCCGGGGAGCTGTTTTTT	CVSSGMASGRAGELFF
15	-	-	TRBV11-2	TRBJ1-3	TGTGCAAGCAGCGCCTGGACACCCTCTGGAAACACCGTATATTTT	CASSAWTPSGNTVYF
15	-	-	TRBV20-1	TRBJ2-1	TGCAGTGCTAGAAAGGCAGCTGGCTCCTACAATGAGCAGTTCTTC	CSARKAAGSYNEQFF
11	-	once	TRBV29-1	TRBJ2-7	TGCAGCGTTGCCCGGGCCAACGAGCAGTACTTC	CSVARANEQYF
14	-	-	TRBV30	TRBJ1-4	TGTGCCTGGAGTGTGTTTCGGGCAGATGAAAAACTATTTTTT	CAWSVFRADEKLFF
20	-	-	TRBV7-9	TRBJ1-1	TGTGCCAGCAGCTTAGGCGGGTTTAGGAAGGTCCCATCGGGCGACGCTGAAGCTTTCTTT	CASSLGGFRKVPSGDAEAFF
14	-	-	TRBV13	TRBJ2-7	TGTGCCAGCAGCGCCCGACAGGCCCTCTACGAGCAGTACTTC	CASSARQALYEQYF
15	-	few	TRBV11-2	TRBJ2-3	TGTGCCAGCAGCACTCATGTGGGGGCGCGAGGACCGCAGTATTTT	CASSTHVGARGPQYF